What follows is one TCR beta chain and its context. There is no known antigen for this receptor. It has no much larger one-base neighbor in the sample; base qualities were not kept. One collaborating source in Seattle enrolled patients while the patients were actively infected and followed the patients over time throughout the course of disease. Collaborating institutions collected whole blood in K2EDTA tubes following their own protocols. For TCRbeta analysis, collaborators shipped samples as frozen whole blood, isolated PBMCs, or DNA extracted from either of those sample types. The sample comes from a study of blood T cell repertoires in COVID-19 (dated by TCRdb to between 2020 and 2021). Describing the broader study: Samples covering the acute and convalescent phases of COVID-19 were provided by collaborators in the United States, Italy and Spain. The prospective study material was composed of cDNA or gDNA derived from T cells, B-cell-depleted T cells, or PBMCs. Subjects who had been exposed to COVID-19, were actively infected with it, or had recovered from it provided the deeply sampled blood TCRbeta repertoires that made up the dataset. The repertoires were made available in a free public database intended to serve as a resource for research on the immune response to SARS-CoV-2. Samples came from the ongoing ImmuneRACE study (first 160 participants) plus 1,254 subjects from 6 global collaborators. The sample metadata nearly always contained a de-identified subject ID, COVID-19 status, age in years and sex. Where available, HLA class I and class II types were taken from metadata supplied by the sample provider and were not determined by assay-based typing. The study at large found these results: The amount of clinical and demographic metadata varied by source and participant and was provided uncurated.

The CDR3 starts with the cysteine, ends with the phenylalanine, and has 11 residues. Kept here is only the CDR3 DNA, which spans 33 bases and is read in frame from base 1. At the junction V is shortened by 8 bases and J by 5 bases, with 9 bases in between. TCRbeta CDR3 regions were amplified from genomic DNA using the immunoSEQ Assay, a bias-controlled multiplex PCR. Processing in the source paper ran as follows. Nucleated cell counts per sample were estimated from amplification of reference gene primers within the assay. Sequence reads were collapsed and filtered to measure the absolute abundance of every unique TCRbeta CDR3 rearrangement. For each sample, productive Simpson clonality was calculated by taking the square root of Simpson's diversity index across productive rearrangements. The immuneACCESS repertoire file appears here via TCRdb, limited to in-frame rearrangements. These files lack a portion of the clones; in checked studies, under half of the deficit traces to unresolved V genes, and the cause of the others is not known. V, J and clone size were drawn from that table, and D and trimming were deduced from the DNA. The sample has some 180,000 clones on record, approximately 90% of them singletons. The ten largest make up roughly a sixth of the sample.

The clonotype was recovered from a man aged 45 to 65 with COVID-19, enrolled during active disease. The sample comprised peripheral blood. The sequence is built from TRBV12-3 or TRBV12-4 and TRBJ1-1, with a weak D call of TRBD1 (5 bases match). CDR3 protein: CASVGVTEAFF. The sequenced DNA is TGTGCCAGCGTAGGGGTAACTGAAGCTTTCTTT.